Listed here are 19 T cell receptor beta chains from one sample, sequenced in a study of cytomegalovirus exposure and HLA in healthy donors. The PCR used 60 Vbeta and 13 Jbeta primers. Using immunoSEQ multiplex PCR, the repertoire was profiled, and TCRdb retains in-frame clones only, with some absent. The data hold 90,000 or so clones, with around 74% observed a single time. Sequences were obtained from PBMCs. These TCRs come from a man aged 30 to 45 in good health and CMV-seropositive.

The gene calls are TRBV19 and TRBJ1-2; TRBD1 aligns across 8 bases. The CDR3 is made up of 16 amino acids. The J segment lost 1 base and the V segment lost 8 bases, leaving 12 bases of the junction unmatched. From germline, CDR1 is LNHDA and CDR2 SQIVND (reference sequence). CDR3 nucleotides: TGTGCCAGTTATCACCCGGGACAGGACCTTAACTATGGCTACACCTTC. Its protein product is CASYHPGQDLNYGYTF.

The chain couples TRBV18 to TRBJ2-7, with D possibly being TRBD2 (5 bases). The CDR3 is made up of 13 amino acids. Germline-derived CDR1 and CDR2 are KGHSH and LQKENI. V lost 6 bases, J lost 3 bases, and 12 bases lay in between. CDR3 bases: TGTGCCAGCTCCCCAGCCGGGAACTACGAGCAGTACTTC. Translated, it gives CASSPAGNYEQYF. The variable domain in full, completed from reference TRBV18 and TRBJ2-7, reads NAGVMQNPRHLVRRRGQEARLRCSPMKGHSHVYWYRQLPEEGLKFMVYLQKENIIDESGMPKERFSAEFPKEGPSILRIQQVVRGDSAAYFCASSPAGNYEQYFGPGTRLTVT.

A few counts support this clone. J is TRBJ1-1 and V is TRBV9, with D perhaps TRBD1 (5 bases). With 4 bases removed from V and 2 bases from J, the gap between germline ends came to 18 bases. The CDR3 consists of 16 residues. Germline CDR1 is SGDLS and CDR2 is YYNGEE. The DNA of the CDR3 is TGTGCCAGCAGCTCCGTTCATCAGGGATCTAACACTGAAGCTTTCTTT. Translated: CASSSVHQGSNTEAFF.

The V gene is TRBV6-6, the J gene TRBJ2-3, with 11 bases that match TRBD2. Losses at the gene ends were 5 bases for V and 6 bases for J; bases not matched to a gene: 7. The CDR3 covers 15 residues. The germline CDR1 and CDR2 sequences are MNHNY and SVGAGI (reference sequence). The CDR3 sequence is CASSDASGGSDTQYF. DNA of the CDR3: TGTGCCAGCAGTGACGCTAGCGGGGGGTCCGATACGCAGTATTTT.

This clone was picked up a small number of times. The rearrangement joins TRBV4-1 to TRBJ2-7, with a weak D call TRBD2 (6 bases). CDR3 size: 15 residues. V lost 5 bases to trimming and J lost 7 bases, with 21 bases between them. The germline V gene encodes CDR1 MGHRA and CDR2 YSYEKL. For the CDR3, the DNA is TGCGCCAGCAGCGAAGGGACTGGCGCAGGAGAGGAGCAGTACTTC. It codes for CASSEGTGAGEEQYF.

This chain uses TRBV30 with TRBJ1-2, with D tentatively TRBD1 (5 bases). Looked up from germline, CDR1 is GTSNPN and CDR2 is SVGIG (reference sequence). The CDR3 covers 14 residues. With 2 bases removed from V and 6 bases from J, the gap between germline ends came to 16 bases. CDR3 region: CAWSPPGLTDGYTF. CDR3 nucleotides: TGTGCCTGGAGTCCACCGGGACTGACGGATGGCTACACCTTC.

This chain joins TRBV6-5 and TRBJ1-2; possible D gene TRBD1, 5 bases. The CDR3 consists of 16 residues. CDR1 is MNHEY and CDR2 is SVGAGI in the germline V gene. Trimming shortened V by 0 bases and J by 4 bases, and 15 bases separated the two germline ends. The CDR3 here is CASSYSAGLYSYGYTF. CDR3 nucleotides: TGTGCCAGCAGTTACTCGGCAGGGTTATATAGCTATGGCTACACCTTC.

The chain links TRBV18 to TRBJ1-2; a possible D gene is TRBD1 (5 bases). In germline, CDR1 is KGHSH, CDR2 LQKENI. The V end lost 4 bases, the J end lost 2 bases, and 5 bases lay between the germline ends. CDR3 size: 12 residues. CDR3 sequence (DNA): TGTGCCAGCTCACAGGGGAACTATGGCTACACCTTC. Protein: CASSQGNYGYTF.

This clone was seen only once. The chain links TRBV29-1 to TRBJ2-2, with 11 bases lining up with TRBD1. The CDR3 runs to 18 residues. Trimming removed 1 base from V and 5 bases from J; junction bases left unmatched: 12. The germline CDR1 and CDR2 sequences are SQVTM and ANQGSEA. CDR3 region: CSVEATGTGGLGTGELFF. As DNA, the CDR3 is TGCAGCGTTGAAGCCACCGGGACAGGGGGTTTAGGGACCGGGGAGCTGTTTTTT.

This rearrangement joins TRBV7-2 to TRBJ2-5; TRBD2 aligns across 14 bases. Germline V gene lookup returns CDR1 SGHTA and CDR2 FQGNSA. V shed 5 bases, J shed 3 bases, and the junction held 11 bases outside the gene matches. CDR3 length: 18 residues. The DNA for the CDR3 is TGTGCCAGCAGCCCGTGGGGACTAGCGGGGGAAAAAAAAGAGACCCAGTACTTC. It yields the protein CASSPWGLAGEKKETQYF.

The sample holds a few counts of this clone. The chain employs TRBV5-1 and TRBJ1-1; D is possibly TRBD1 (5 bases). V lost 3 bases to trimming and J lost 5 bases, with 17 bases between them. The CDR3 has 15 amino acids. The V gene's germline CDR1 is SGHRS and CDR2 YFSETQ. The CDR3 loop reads CASSSGTHGGTEAFF. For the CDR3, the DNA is TGCGCCAGCAGCTCAGGGACCCACGGGGGGACTGAAGCTTTCTTT.

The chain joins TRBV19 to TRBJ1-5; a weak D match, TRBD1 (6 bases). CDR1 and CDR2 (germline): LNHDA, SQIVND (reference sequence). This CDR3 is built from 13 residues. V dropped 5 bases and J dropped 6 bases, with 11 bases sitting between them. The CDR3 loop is CASSSQGVQPQHF. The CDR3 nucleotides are TGTGCCAGTAGTTCACAGGGAGTTCAGCCCCAGCATTTT.

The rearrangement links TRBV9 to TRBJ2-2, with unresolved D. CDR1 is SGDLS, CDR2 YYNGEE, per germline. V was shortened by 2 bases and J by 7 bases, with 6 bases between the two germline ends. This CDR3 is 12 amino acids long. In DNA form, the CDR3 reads TGTGCCAGCAGCGTGAATAGCGGGGAGCTGTTTTTT. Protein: CASSVNSGELFF.

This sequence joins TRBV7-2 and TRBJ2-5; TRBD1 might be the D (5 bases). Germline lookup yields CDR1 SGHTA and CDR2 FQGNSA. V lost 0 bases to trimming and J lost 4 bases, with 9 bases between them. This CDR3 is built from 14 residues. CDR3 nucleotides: TGTGCCAGCAGCTTAGCAGGGGTGGTAGAGACCCAGTACTTC. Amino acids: CASSLAGVVETQYF.

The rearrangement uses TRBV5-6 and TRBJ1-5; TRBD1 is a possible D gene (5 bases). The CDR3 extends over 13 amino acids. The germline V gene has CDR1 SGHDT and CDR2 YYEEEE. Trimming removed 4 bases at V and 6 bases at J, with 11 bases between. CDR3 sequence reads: CASSLGGGQPQHF. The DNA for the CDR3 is TGTGCCAGCAGCCTCGGCGGGGGTCAGCCCCAGCATTTT.

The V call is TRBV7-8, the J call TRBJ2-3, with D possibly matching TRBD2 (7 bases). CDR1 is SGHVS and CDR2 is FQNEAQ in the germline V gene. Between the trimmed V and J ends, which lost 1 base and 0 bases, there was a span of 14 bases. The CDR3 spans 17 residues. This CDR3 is CASSLGFAGASTDTQYF. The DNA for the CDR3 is TGTGCCAGCAGCTTAGGGTTCGCGGGGGCGAGCACAGATACGCAGTATTTT.

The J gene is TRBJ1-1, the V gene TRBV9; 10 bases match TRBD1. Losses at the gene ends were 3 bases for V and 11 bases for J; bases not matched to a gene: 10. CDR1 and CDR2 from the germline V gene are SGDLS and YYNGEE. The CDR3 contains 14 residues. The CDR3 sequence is CASSANDRGREAFF. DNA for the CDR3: TGTGCCAGCAGCGCAAACGACAGGGGGCGGGAGGCTTTCTTT.

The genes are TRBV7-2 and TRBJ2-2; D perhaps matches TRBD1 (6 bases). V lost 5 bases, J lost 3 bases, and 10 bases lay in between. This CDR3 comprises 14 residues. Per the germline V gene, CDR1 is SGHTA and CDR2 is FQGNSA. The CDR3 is CASSLNRDTGELFF. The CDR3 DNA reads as TGTGCCAGCAGCCTCAACAGGGACACCGGGGAGCTGTTTTTT.

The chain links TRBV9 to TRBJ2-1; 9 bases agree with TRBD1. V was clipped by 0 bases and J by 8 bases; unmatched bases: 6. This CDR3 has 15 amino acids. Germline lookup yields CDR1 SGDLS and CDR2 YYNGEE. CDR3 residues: CASSVVGQGMYEQFF. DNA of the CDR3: TGTGCCAGCAGCGTAGTAGGACAGGGGATGTATGAGCAGTTCTTC. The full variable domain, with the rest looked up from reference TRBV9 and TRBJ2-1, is DSGVTQTPKHLITATGQRVTLRCSPRSGDLSVYWYQQSLDQGLQFLIQYYNGEERAKGNILERFSAQQFPDLHSELNLSSLELGDSALYFCASSVVGQGMYEQFFGPGTRLTVL.